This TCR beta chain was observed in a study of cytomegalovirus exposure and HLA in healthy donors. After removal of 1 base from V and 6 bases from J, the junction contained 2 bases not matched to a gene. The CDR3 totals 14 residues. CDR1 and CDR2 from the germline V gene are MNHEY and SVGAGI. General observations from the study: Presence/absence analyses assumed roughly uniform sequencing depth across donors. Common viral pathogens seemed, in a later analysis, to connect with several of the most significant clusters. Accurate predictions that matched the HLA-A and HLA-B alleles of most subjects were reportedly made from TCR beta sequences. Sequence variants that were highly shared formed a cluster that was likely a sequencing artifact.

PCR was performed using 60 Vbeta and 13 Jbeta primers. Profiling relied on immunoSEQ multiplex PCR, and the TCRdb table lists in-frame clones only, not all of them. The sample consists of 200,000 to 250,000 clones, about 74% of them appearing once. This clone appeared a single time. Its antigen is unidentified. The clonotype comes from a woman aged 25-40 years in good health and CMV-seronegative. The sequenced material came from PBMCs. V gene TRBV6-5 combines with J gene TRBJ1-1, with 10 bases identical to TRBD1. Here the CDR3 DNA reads TGTGCCAGCAGTTACTTGGGACAGGGGTCTGAAGCTTTCTTT. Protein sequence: CASSYLGQGSEAFF.